This entry concerns a single TCR beta chain. The antigen is undetermined. This entry comes from a study of T cell responses to AZD1222 COVID-19 vaccine. Germline CDR1 reads SNHLY; CDR2 reads FYNNEI. The V gene end was trimmed by 6 bases and the J gene end by 0 bases; junction bases not matched to a gene: 4. The length of the CDR3 is 14 residues. Assay used: immunoSEQ multiplex PCR; TCRdb lists only in-frame clones, some missing. This sample has roughly 81,000 clones, with approximately 89% found just once. Study-wide points: Just a handful of AZD1222 recipients were seropositive at baseline. Reportedly, close to half of spike-specific TCRs are directed against unmutated variant regions.

The TCR comes from an adult in good health. The chain recombines TRBV2 with TRBJ1-1, with TRBD1 matching over 7 bases. Sequenced material: peripheral blood, taken on day 0 of AZD1222 vaccination. CDR3 sequence: CASSWTGLNTEAFF. The DNA of the CDR3 is TGTGCCAGCAGCTGGACAGGTTTGAACACTGAAGCTTTCTTT.